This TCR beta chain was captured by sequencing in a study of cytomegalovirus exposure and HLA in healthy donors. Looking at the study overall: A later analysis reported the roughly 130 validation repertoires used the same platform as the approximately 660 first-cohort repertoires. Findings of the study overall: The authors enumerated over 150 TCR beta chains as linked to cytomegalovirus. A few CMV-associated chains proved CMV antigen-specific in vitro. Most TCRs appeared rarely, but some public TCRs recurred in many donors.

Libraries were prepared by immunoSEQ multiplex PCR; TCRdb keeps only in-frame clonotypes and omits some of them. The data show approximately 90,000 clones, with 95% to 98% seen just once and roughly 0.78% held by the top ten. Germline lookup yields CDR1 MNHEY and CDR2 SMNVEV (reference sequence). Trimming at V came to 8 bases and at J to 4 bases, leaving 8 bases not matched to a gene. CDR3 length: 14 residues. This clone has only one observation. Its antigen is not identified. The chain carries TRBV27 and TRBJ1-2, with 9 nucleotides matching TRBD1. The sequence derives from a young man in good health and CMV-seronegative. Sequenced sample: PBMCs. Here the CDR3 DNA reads TGTGCCAGCTACGGACAGGGGAAGGGCTATGGCTACACCTTC. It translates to CASYGQGKGYGYTF.